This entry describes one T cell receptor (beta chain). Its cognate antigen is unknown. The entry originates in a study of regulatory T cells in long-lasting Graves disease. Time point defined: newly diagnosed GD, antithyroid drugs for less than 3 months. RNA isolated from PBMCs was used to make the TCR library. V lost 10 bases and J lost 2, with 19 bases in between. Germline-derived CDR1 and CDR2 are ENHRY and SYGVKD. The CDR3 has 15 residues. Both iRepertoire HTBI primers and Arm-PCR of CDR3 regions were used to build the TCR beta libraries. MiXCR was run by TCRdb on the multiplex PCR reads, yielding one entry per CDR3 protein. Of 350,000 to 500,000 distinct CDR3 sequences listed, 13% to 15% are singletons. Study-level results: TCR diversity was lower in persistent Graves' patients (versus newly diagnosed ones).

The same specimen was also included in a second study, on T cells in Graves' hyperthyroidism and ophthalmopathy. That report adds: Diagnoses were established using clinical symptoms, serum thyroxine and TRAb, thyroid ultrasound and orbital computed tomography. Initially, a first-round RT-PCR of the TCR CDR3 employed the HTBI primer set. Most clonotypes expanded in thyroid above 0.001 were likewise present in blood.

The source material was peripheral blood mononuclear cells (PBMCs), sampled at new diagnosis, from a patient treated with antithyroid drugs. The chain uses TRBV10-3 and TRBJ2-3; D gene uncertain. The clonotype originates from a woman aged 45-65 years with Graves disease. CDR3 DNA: TGTGCCAGCGGTGGGCCCGAATCCTCCACAGATACGCAGTATTTT. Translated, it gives CASGGPESSTDTQYF.